Sequencing of this T cell receptor (beta chain) was carried out in a study of post-analysis software for immune sequencing data. Across the whole study: The courses of disease that were included comprised relapsing-remitting, secondary progressive and progressive-relapsing multiple sclerosis. General observations from the study: Comparison with controls showed significantly lower normalized Chao1 diversity in multiple sclerosis patients. Controls had lower frequencies than patients of a handful of TRBV segments, which included TRBV5-6, TRBV5-1 and TRBV20-1. Strong co-clustering by F measure was evident for samples that had been prepared in the same batch.

TCR beta cDNA libraries had unique molecular identifiers. Each batch of roughly 0.9 to 10 million T cells produced a few hundred thousand cDNA molecules. One entry per CDR3 protein, called by TCRdb with MiXCR from the PCR reads. The sample carries hundreds of thousands of distinct CDR3 sequences, just under 30% recorded once. CDR1 is SQVTM and CDR2 is ANQGSEA in the germline V gene. CDR3 length equals 14 residues. With respect to this clonotype: Its cognate antigen is unknown.

This TCR was sampled from a girl under 18 with multiple sclerosis. V usage is TRBV29-1 and J usage is TRBJ2-5; D perhaps matches TRBD1 (5 bases). Sequencing was performed on blood. The CDR3 protein is CRMVTDICQETQYF. In nucleotides, the CDR3 is TGCAGGATGGTGACAGATATTTGTCAAGAGACCCAGTACTTC.